This T cell receptor beta chain was sequenced in a study of T cell repertoires in cytomegalovirus infection. About the research overall: Alongside well-studied HLA-B-restricted CMV epitopes, recently identified HLA-C-restricted CMV epitopes were also used. Shared public TCR beta signatures pointed to both CMV infection and a matching HLA type. Whole-study results and caveats: Clonotypes of TCR beta that were HLA-C-restricted and CMV-specific dominated the ex vivo response. Cumulative frequency of public TCR beta families picked out carriers of CMV plus the relevant HLA.

A word on this clonotype: Its antigen is not known.

TCRdb re-called the reads with MiXCR, one entry per CDR3 protein. The sample has roughly 730,000 distinct CDR3 sequences, around a third seen once. CDR1 and CDR2 (germline): MNHNY, SVGAGI (reference sequence). The germline V and J ends were trimmed by 0 bases and 5 bases, with 10 bases remaining between them. The length of the CDR3 is 15 residues. The receptor's source is a human donor in good health (CMV status not recorded). Some clones in this sample may be carry-over from other donors' samples. The chain carries TRBV6-6 and TRBJ2-2, with D perhaps being TRBD1 or TRBD2 (5 bases each). The sequencing here drew on cultured PBMCs, taken from culture after CMV antigen stimulation. The DNA of the CDR3 is TGTGCCAGCAGTTACTCGGGACCACAGACCGGGGAGCTGTTTTTT. This encodes CASSYSGPQTGELFF.